The clone carrying this T cell receptor (beta chain) came up a few times. These data belong to a study of blood T cells in healthy people across ages. It was with a sample-barcoded 5' primer and a J-beta primer mix that a second PCR of roughly 7 to 12 cycles was run. Each of the cDNA molecules was tagged by a template-switch adaptor with 12 random nucleotides. TCRdb ran MiXCR on the 5' RACE reads and lists one entry per CDR3 protein. The table records 1.8 million or so distinct CDR3 sequences, roughly two fifths of them present only once. CDR1 is LNHNV and CDR2 is YYDKDF in the germline V gene (reference sequence). The trim removed 0 bases at V and 10 bases at J, leaving 8 bases unmatched. CDR3 length: 15 residues.

What was sequenced was blood. This TCR came from a human donor in good health. The chain joins TRBV15 to TRBJ2-1, with 8 bases lining up with TRBD2. Written as DNA, the CDR3 is TGTGCCACCAGCAGAGACAGCGGGGGTTTCCACGAGCAGTTCTTC. It specifies CATSRDSGGFHEQFF. Combining the CDR3 with reference TRBV15 and TRBJ2-1 gives the whole variable domain DAMVIQNPRYQVTQFGKPVTLSCSQTLNHNVMYWYQQKSSQAPKLLFHYYDKDFNNEADTPDNFQSRRPNTSFCFLDIRSPGLGDTAMYLCATSRDSGGFHEQFFGPGTRLTVL.